The 8 T cell receptor beta chains reported below all come from one sample, sequenced in a study of T-cell reconstitution after alpha-beta-depleted transplantation in children. A library of TCRbeta sequences, prepared with unique molecular identifiers, was generated. TCRdb processed the PCR reads anew with MiXCR; each CDR3 protein has one entry. Of about 500,000 distinct CDR3 sequences listed, roughly 33% were seen once; the top ten hold approximately 2.3%. The input for sequencing was PBMCs from the stem cell graft donor, taken from the stem cell graft. The receptor set was obtained from a human donor who donated a stem cell graft to a child with aplastic anemia.

V and J are TRBV4-3 and TRBJ2-1; the match to TRBD2 covers 7 bases. The V gene's germline CDR1 is LGHNA and CDR2 YSLEER. CDR3 length equals 16 residues. V shed 4 bases, J shed 6 bases, and the junction held 12 bases outside the gene matches. CDR3 protein: CASSLVGGASGNEQFF. DNA of the CDR3: TGCGCCAGCAGCCTAGTGGGCGGGGCTAGCGGCAATGAGCAGTTCTTC.

The genes are TRBV28 and TRBJ2-5; TRBD2 aligns across 13 bases. This CDR3 is built from 16 residues. The germline V gene encodes CDR1 MDHEN and CDR2 SYDVKM. With 5 bases clipped from V and 2 bases from J, the junction kept 5 bases outside the gene matches. The CDR3 DNA reads TGTGCCAGCAGTCTCGGACTAGCGGGAGTACAAGAGACCCAGTACTTC. This encodes CASSLGLAGVQETQYF. The variable domain in full, completed from reference TRBV28 and TRBJ2-5, reads DVKVTQSSRYLVKRTGEKVFLECVQDMDHENMFWYRQDPGLGLRLIYFSYDVKMKEKGDIPEGYSVSREKKERFSLILESASTNQTSMYLCASSLGLAGVQETQYFGPGTRLLVL.

The rearrangement links TRBV9 to TRBJ1-4, with a tentative D call TRBD1 (5 bases). V was trimmed by 0 bases and J by 0 bases, leaving 6 bases between them. Germline assignment: CDR1 SGDLS and CDR2 YYNGEE. CDR3 size: 15 residues. In DNA form, the CDR3 reads TGTGCCAGCAGCGTAGGGGGGGCAACTAATGAAAAACTGTTTTTT. Encoded protein: CASSVGGATNEKLFF.

This clonotype has just a few counts. This CDR3 is CASSTRSGDSGNTIYF. CDR3 DNA sequence: TGTGCCAGCAGTACGCGATCGGGGGACTCTGGAAACACCATATATTTT. V gene TRBV12-3 or TRBV12-4 combines with J gene TRBJ1-3; weak D call: TRBD1 (5 bases). V dropped 5 bases and J dropped 0 bases, with 14 bases sitting between them. CDR3 length equals 16 residues.

This clonotype has only a few counts. The V and J genes are TRBV20-1 and TRBJ2-5; D may be TRBD1 or TRBD2 (5 bases each). The CDR3 consists of 14 residues. Between the trimmed V and J ends, which lost 3 bases and 3 bases, there was a span of 14 bases. The germline V gene has CDR1 DFQATT and CDR2 SNEGSKA (reference sequence). The CDR3 reads CSASLGTEEETQYF. DNA for the CDR3: TGCAGTGCTAGCCTTGGGACGGAAGAAGAGACCCAGTACTTC.

This sequence joins TRBV30 and TRBJ1-5; D gene unclear. The CDR3 length is 13 residues. V was clipped by 4 bases and J by 1 base, with 8 bases between them. CDR1 and CDR2 (germline): GTSNPN, SVGIG (reference sequence). The DNA of the CDR3 is TGTGCCTGGACTCTGGGGAGCAATCAGCCCCAGCATTTT. Its protein product is CAWTLGSNQPQHF.

V gene TRBV6-6 combines with J gene TRBJ2-7; 9 bases line up with TRBD1. The J segment lost 5 bases and the V segment lost 7 bases, leaving 6 bases of the junction unmatched. The CDR3 spans 13 residues. Per the germline V gene, CDR1 is MNHNY and CDR2 is SVGAGI (reference sequence). CDR3 bases: TGTGCCAGCACACAGGGGGCTCGGGACGAGCAGTACTTC. It encodes CASTQGARDEQYF.

This clonotype was observed a few times. The chain recombines TRBV10-2 with TRBJ2-2; D is unclear. The V and J ends lost 3 bases and 4 bases respectively, with 6 bases between them. Germline V CDR1 and CDR2: WSHSY, SAAADI. The CDR3 spans 13 residues. The CDR3 reads CASSELLTGELFF. CDR3 sequence (DNA): TGCGCCAGCAGTGAACTTCTCACCGGGGAGCTGTTTTTT.